The 26 T cell receptor beta chains presented below share a single source sample, sequenced in a study of shared clonotypes between healthy human individuals. Using immunoSEQ multiplex PCR, the repertoire was profiled, and TCRdb retains in-frame clones only, with some absent. The repertoire holds about 2.4 million clones, with around nine tenths as singletons. The material sequenced was naive CD4+ T cells sorted from blood. Described subset: CD45RA+ positively selected. These receptors came from a man aged 18-30 years in good health.

This clone appeared once. The chain has TRBV18 and TRBJ2-4; D call uncertain. Germline loops: CDR1 KGHSH, CDR2 LQKENI. The length of the CDR3 is 15 residues. The ends were cut back, 4 bases at V and 3 bases at J, with 13 bases in the middle. The CDR3 reads CASSLPGQIKNIQYF. CDR3 in DNA: TGTGCCAGCTCACTACCGGGCCAAATCAAAAACATTCAGTACTTC.

As to this clone: This same CDR3 is encoded by further DNA sequences in the sample. The chain links TRBV28 to TRBJ1-1, with D possibly being TRBD1 (5 bases). Trimming left V 3 bases short and J 6 bases short, with 5 bases between. CDR3 length equals 11 residues. Germline CDR1 and CDR2: MDHEN and SYDVKM. The DNA of the CDR3 is TGTGCCAGCAGTTTGGGGGCTGAAGCTTTCTTT. It encodes CASSLGAEAFF.

This rearrangement joins TRBV2 to TRBJ2-2; the match to TRBD2 covers 13 bases. After removal of 3 bases from V and 9 bases from J, the junction contained 7 bases not matched to a gene. The CDR3 extends over 16 amino acids. Germline V gene sequence: CDR1 SNHLY, CDR2 FYNNEI. This chain's CDR3 is CASSDGLAGENRELFF. Written as DNA, the CDR3 is TGTGCCAGCAGTGATGGACTAGCGGGAGAAAATAGGGAGCTGTTTTTT.

V gene TRBV18 combines with J gene TRBJ2-4, with no clear D. V was cut by 6 bases and J by 5 bases, with 17 bases left in between. The CDR3 is made up of 15 amino acids. Looked up from germline, CDR1 is KGHSH and CDR2 is LQKENI. For the CDR3, the DNA is TGTGCCAGCTCTCCGACGGGTTTGGTCCAAAACATTCAGTACTTC. Protein product: CASSPTGLVQNIQYF.

The genes are TRBV9 and TRBJ2-2, with D possibly being TRBD1 or TRBD2 (5 bases each). The CDR3 is made up of 16 amino acids. Trimming took off 3 bases at V and 0 bases at J, with 12 bases between the two ends. The germline V gene encodes CDR1 SGDLS and CDR2 YYNGEE. CDR3 loop: CASSERDDANTGELFF. CDR3 DNA sequence: TGTGCCAGCAGCGAACGGGACGACGCGAACACCGGGGAGCTGTTTTTT.

The table lists this clone with a count of one. The genes are TRBV7-2 and TRBJ2-3; 8 bases are shared with TRBD1. The V gene's germline CDR1 is SGHTA and CDR2 FQGNSA. The CDR3 is 16 amino acids. Trimming took 6 bases from V and 1 from J; bases not matched to a gene: 9. This chain's CDR3 is CASRKVAGQGTDTQYF. The CDR3 DNA reads as TGTGCCAGCAGGAAAGTCGCGGGACAGGGCACAGATACGCAGTATTTT.

On this clone: This sample includes further DNA sequences coding for the same CDR3. This sequence joins TRBV18 and TRBJ2-7, with D perhaps given as TRBD1 or TRBD2 (6 bases each). V dropped 3 bases and J dropped 1 base, with 13 bases sitting between them. The V gene's germline CDR1 is KGHSH and CDR2 LQKENI. There are 15 residues in the CDR3. The CDR3, as DNA: TGTGCCAGCTCACCGTTGACAGGAGGGTCCTACGAGCAGTACTTC. This gives the protein CASSPLTGGSYEQYF.

This sequence joins TRBV7-3 and TRBJ2-7, with 9 nucleotides matching TRBD2. The CDR3 is 15 residues long. Germline CDR1 is SGHTA and CDR2 is FQGTGA. The V segment lost 1 base and the J segment 6 bases; nucleotides outside the gene matches: 7. The CDR3 loop is CASSLMLAGDVEQYF. The CDR3 coding sequence is TGTGCCAGCAGCTTAATGTTAGCGGGGGACGTCGAGCAGTACTTC. Looking up the rest from reference TRBV7-3 and TRBJ2-7 gives the full variable domain: GAGVSQTPSNKVTEKGKYVELRCDPISGHTALYWYRQSLGQGPEFLIYFQGTGAADDSGLPNDRFFAVRPEGSVSTLKIQRTERGDSAVYLCASSLMLAGDVEQYFGPGTRLTVT.

This sequence joins TRBV7-8 and TRBJ1-1; 7 bases fit TRBD1. Germline CDR1 reads SGHVS; CDR2 reads FQNEAQ. The junction had 13 bases not matched to a gene; V was cut back by 0 bases and J by 0 bases. This CDR3 has 19 residues. Here the CDR3 DNA reads TGTGCCAGCAGCTTAGCCCAACGGGGGGACAGATACATGAACACTGAAGCTTTCTTT. Translating it yields CASSLAQRGDRYMNTEAFF.

This clone was detected a few times. The rearrangement joins TRBV19 to TRBJ1-5, with a tentative D call TRBD1 (6 bases). CDR1 is LNHDA, CDR2 SQIVND, per germline (reference sequence). Trimming took 3 bases from V and 6 from J, leaving 9 bases between them. The CDR3 is 13 amino acids. CDR3 nucleotides: TGTGCCAGTAGTATTACAGGGTTTCAGCCCCAGCATTTT. Translating gives CASSITGFQPQHF.

This chain links TRBV7-9 with TRBJ2-7, with 8 bases aligning to TRBD1. After removal of 5 bases from V and 4 bases from J, the junction contained 13 bases not matched to a gene. The CDR3 has 16 amino acids. Germline CDR1 is SEHNR and CDR2 is FQNEAQ (reference sequence). CDR3 nucleotides: TGTGCCAGCAGCCCGACCTCTGGACAGGGAGATTACGAGCAGTACTTC. Protein sequence: CASSPTSGQGDYEQYF.

The chain uses TRBV5-6 and TRBJ1-1; no reliable D call. Looked up from germline, CDR1 is SGHDT and CDR2 is YYEEEE. V lost 3 bases and J lost 8, with 11 bases in between. This CDR3 has 12 residues. The CDR3 spells CASSSYSLEAFF. The CDR3 DNA is TGTGCCAGCAGCTCTTACTCACTGGAAGCTTTCTTT.

This clone was detected only once. CDR3 amino acids: CASSMQRGARGKNIQYF. In DNA, the CDR3 is TGTGCCAGTAGTATGCAGAGGGGGGCTAGAGGCAAAAACATTCAGTACTTC. The rearrangement joins TRBV19 to TRBJ2-4; the D gene could be TRBD1 or TRBD2 (6 bases each). The CDR3 loop spans 17 amino acids. Trimming removed 3 bases from V and 3 bases from J, with 18 bases in between. The V gene's germline CDR1 is LNHDA and CDR2 SQIVND (reference sequence).

In the case of this clone: Other nucleotide sequences in the sample specify the same CDR3. The chain is built from TRBV25-1 and TRBJ1-1; TRBD1 agrees at 7 bases. The CDR3 contains 13 residues. Trimming cost V 3 bases and J 5 bases; bases outside gene matches: 3. The germline CDR1 and CDR2 sequences are MGHDK and SYGVNS. This CDR3 reads CASSEQGVTEAFF. DNA of the CDR3: TGTGCCAGCAGTGAGCAGGGGGTGACTGAAGCTTTCTTT.

The V call is TRBV7-2, the J call TRBJ2-7; 7 nucleotides line up with TRBD2. The CDR3 is 18 residues long. J lost 2 bases, V lost 2 bases, and 15 bases had no gene match. Germline CDR1 and CDR2: SGHTA and FQGNSA. The CDR3 nucleotides read TGTGCCAGCAGCTTACTAGCACTAGCGCCACGAGAGGCCTACGAGCAGTACTTC. Its translation is CASSLLALAPREAYEQYF.

The chain employs TRBV6-4 and TRBJ2-1, with 10 bases identical to TRBD1. This CDR3 is built from 14 residues. Germline CDR1 and CDR2: MRHNA and SNTAGT. V shed 6 bases and J 2 bases; nucleotides not matched to a gene: 1. The CDR3 DNA is TGTGCCAGCAGAGGGACAGGGGCCTACAATGAGCAGTTCTTC. Translating it yields CASRGTGAYNEQFF.

The genes are TRBV10-3 and TRBJ1-5; D uncertain. CDR3 length equals 16 residues. The germline V gene encodes CDR1 ENHRY and CDR2 SYGVKD. The ends were cut back, 5 bases at V and 2 bases at J, with 16 bases in the middle. CDR3 in amino acids: CAISPRWAEGNQPQHF. CDR3 DNA: TGTGCCATCAGTCCGCGGTGGGCGGAAGGCAATCAGCCCCAGCATTTT.

This rearrangement joins TRBV15 to TRBJ2-7; 9 bases fit TRBD1. V was pared by 1 base and J by 0 bases, with 4 bases of the junction left unmatched. CDR1 and CDR2 (germline): LNHNV, YYDKDF (reference sequence). This CDR3 is built from 16 residues. This CDR3 is CATSRGDRVSSYEQYF. The CDR3 region has the DNA TGTGCCACCAGCAGAGGGGACAGGGTAAGCTCCTACGAGCAGTACTTC.

This chain uses TRBV7-8 with TRBJ2-1; possibly TRBD2 for D (5 bases). Germline V gives CDR1 SGHVS, CDR2 FQNEAQ. V gave up 5 bases and J gave up 10 bases, with 18 bases separating them. This CDR3 comprises 14 residues. CDR3 loop: CASSSRGSSYEQFF. CDR3 nucleotides: TGTGCCAGCAGCAGTCGGGGTAGCAGTTACGAGCAGTTCTTC.

This clone was seen a single time. This chain uses TRBV7-2 with TRBJ2-1; D not certain. In germline, CDR1 is SGHTA, CDR2 FQGNSA. V was shortened by 1 base and J by 0 bases, with 4 bases between the two germline ends. CDR3 length: 14 amino acids. The CDR3 nucleotides are TGTGCCAGCAGCTTAGATCCCTCCTACAATGAGCAGTTCTTC. Translated: CASSLDPSYNEQFF.

The rearrangement links TRBV7-2 to TRBJ1-3; D is undetermined. Germline CDR1 SGHTA, CDR2 FQGNSA. V lost 10 bases to trimming and J lost 0 bases, with 4 bases between them. This CDR3 has 11 amino acids. CDR3 sequence reads: CATSSGNTIYF. The CDR3, as DNA: TGTGCCACCTCCTCTGGAAACACCATATATTTT.

This rearrangement joins TRBV10-3 to TRBJ2-7; 10 bases map to TRBD2. The CDR3 consists of 16 residues. Per germline, CDR1 ENHRY and CDR2 SYGVKD. V trimming: 3 bases; J trimming: 5 bases; junction bases outside the gene matches: 10. CDR3 region: CAISDGASGSLDEQYF. The CDR3 DNA reads as TGTGCCATCAGTGATGGGGCTAGCGGGAGTCTGGACGAGCAGTACTTC.

This clone was observed a single time. Germline and junction disagree at one end, which may indicate a read error. V is TRBV11-3 and J is TRBJ2-1; D is perhaps TRBD1 or TRBD2 (6 bases each). The CDR3 sequence is 12 residues long. The germline V gene has CDR1 SGHNT and CDR2 YENEEA. The CDR3 region is CASSLRGADAVF. For the CDR3, the DNA is TGTGCCAGCAGCTTAAGGGGGGCAGACGCGGTCTTC.

This chain connects TRBV18 to TRBJ1-5; D gene ambiguous. The V and J ends lost 6 bases and 5 bases respectively, with 20 bases between them. From germline, CDR1 is KGHSH and CDR2 LQKENI. The CDR3 runs to 16 residues. The CDR3, as DNA: TGTGCCAGCTCCAACTTACAAAGCCCTTCTCATCAGCCCCAGCATTTT. As protein: CASSNLQSPSHQPQHF.

The chain employs TRBV6-5 and TRBJ2-7; TRBD1 agrees at 8 bases. Germline lookup yields CDR1 MNHEY and CDR2 SVGAGI. The CDR3 runs to 15 residues. V gave up 6 bases and J gave up 4 bases; unmatched junction bases: 11. In DNA form, the CDR3 reads TGTGCCAGCAGCCATCGGACAGGGAAGGGATACGAGCAGTACTTC. Encoded protein: CASSHRTGKGYEQYF.

The J gene is TRBJ2-7, the V gene TRBV6-6, with D possibly being TRBD2 (6 bases). The CDR3 spans 15 residues. CDR1 MNHNY and CDR2 SVGAGI come from the germline V gene (reference sequence). V gave up 0 bases and J gave up 0 bases, with 9 bases separating them. For the CDR3, the DNA is TGTGCCAGCAGTTACTCCCGGGACTTCTCCTACGAGCAGTACTTC. Translation: CASSYSRDFSYEQYF.